A single sample gave rise to the 28 T cell receptor beta chains below, sequenced in a study of blood T cells in healthy people across ages. Sample-barcoded 5' priming and a J-beta primer mix drove a second PCR of roughly 7 to 11 cycles. TCRdb fed the 5' RACE reads into MiXCR, producing one record per CDR3 protein. This sample has about 620,000 distinct CDR3 sequences, with under 25% found just once. The source material was blood. These receptors were collected from a man in his 70s in good health.

The V gene is TRBV24-1, the J gene TRBJ2-2; tentatively, D is TRBD1 (6 bases). Germline CDR1 reads KGHDR; CDR2 reads SFDVKD. The CDR3 covers 13 residues. Trimming removed 12 bases from V and 9 bases from J, with 19 bases in between. This CDR3 is CAAQYTTGRELFF. The DNA of the CDR3 is TGTGCCGCCCAATACACGACAGGTCGGGAGCTGTTTTTT.

The chain recombines TRBV7-9 with TRBJ2-1; 16 bases match TRBD2. The germline gives CDR1 SEHNR, CDR2 FQNEAQ (reference sequence). V shed 5 bases and J 9 bases; nucleotides not matched to a gene: 7. The CDR3 is made up of 16 amino acids. This chain's CDR3 is CASSTGLAGGPSEQFF. In nucleotides, the CDR3 is TGTGCCAGCAGCACGGGACTAGCGGGAGGGCCTAGTGAGCAGTTCTTC.

This rearrangement joins TRBV30 to TRBJ1-2, with D tentatively TRBD1 (5 bases). The germline V and J ends were trimmed by 4 bases and 4 bases, with 13 bases remaining between them. This CDR3 region has 13 residues. Germline V gene lookup returns CDR1 GTSNPN and CDR2 SVGIG (reference sequence). The chain's CDR3 is CAWNEGLFYGYTF. In DNA form, the CDR3 reads TGTGCCTGGAATGAGGGACTCTTCTATGGCTACACCTTC.

The V call is TRBV20-1, the J call TRBJ1-5; 8 bases fit TRBD1. V was pared by 6 bases and J by 3 bases, with 4 bases of the junction left unmatched. This CDR3 has 13 residues. CDR1 and CDR2 from the germline V gene are DFQATT and SNEGSKA (reference sequence). CDR3 DNA: TGCAGTGCGACAGGGGTGGACAATCAGCCCCAGCATTTT. It is translated as CSATGVDNQPQHF.

CDR3 coding DNA: TGTGCCAGCAGCCGGGACAGGGCAACATACGAGCAGTACTTC. This sequence encodes CASSRDRATYEQYF. V is TRBV7-2 and J is TRBJ2-7; 9 positions match TRBD1. J gave up 4 bases and V 5 bases, and 6 bases lay outside the gene matches. The CDR3 extends over 14 amino acids. CDR1 SGHTA and CDR2 FQGNSA come from the germline V gene. The full variable domain, with the rest looked up from reference TRBV7-2 and TRBJ2-7, is GAGVSQSPSNKVTEKGKDVELRCDPISGHTALYWYRQSLGQGLEFLIYFQGNSAPDKSGLPSDRFSAERTGGSVSTLTIQRTQQEDSAVYLCASSRDRATYEQYFGPGTRLTVT.

This clonotype was picked up many times. The rearrangement joins TRBV18 to TRBJ2-5; TRBD2 agrees at 9 bases. This CDR3 comprises 15 residues. The V gene end was trimmed by 2 bases and the J gene end by 3 bases; junction bases not matched to a gene: 4. Germline CDR1 reads KGHSH; CDR2 reads LQKENI. The CDR3: CASSPSASGKETQYF. The DNA of the CDR3 is TGTGCCAGCTCACCATCGGCTAGCGGGAAAGAGACCCAGTACTTC.

This clonotype occurred a few times. The CDR3 does not end in the conserved phenylalanine or tryptophan, so this is likely a read error. The chain joins TRBV6-4 to TRBJ2-7; 15 nucleotides align to TRBD2. V trimming: 9 bases; J trimming: 6 bases; junction bases outside the gene matches: 9. Germline V gene lookup returns CDR1 MRHNA and CDR2 SNTAGT. The CDR3 length is 15 residues. The CDR3, as DNA: TGTGCCAGTCCCAGGACTAGCGGGAGGGCCTTCGAGCAGTACCTC. This codes for CASPRTSGRAFEQYL.

The V gene is TRBV20-1, the J gene TRBJ2-2; unclear D gene. The germline V gene has CDR1 DFQATT and CDR2 SNEGSKA (reference sequence). Trimming pared 0 bases from V and 6 bases from J, leaving 11 bases between. The CDR3 has 14 amino acids. The CDR3 DNA is TGCAGTGCTAGAGATTTGGCAGCGCCCGGGGAGCTGTTTTTT. Its translation: CSARDLAAPGELFF.

This clonotype has more than one count but fewer than ten. The chain is built from TRBV20-1 and TRBJ2-7; 7 nucleotides agree with TRBD1. Germline trimming cut 4 bases from V and 2 bases from J; bases unmatched to any gene: 2. Per germline, CDR1 DFQATT and CDR2 SNEGSKA (reference sequence). The CDR3 extends over 12 amino acids. CDR3 in amino acids: CSATGQTYEQYF. Here the CDR3 DNA reads TGCAGTGCTACGGGACAGACCTACGAGCAGTACTTC.

This clonotype has a handful of counts. V and J are TRBV12-3 or TRBV12-4 and TRBJ2-1, with TRBD2 matching over 7 bases. V lost 3 bases to trimming and J lost 2 bases; unmatched junction nucleotides: 4. The length of the CDR3 is 15 residues. This chain's CDR3 is CASSFRLAAYNEQFF. In nucleotides, the CDR3 is TGTGCCAGCAGTTTTAGACTAGCAGCCTACAATGAGCAGTTCTTC.

The rearrangement links TRBV6-1 to TRBJ2-7; D is unresolved. The length of the CDR3 is 14 residues. V lost 2 bases to trimming and J lost 5 bases, with 13 bases between them. Per germline, CDR1 MNHNS and CDR2 SASEGT. The CDR3: CASSEISRIHEQYF. In nucleotides, the CDR3 is TGTGCCAGCAGTGAAATTTCCAGGATTCACGAGCAGTACTTC.

There are many counts of this clonotype. This chain links TRBV7-2 with TRBJ2-7; no clear D gene. The CDR3 contains 12 residues. In germline, CDR1 is SGHTA, CDR2 FQGNSA. Trimming removed 4 bases from V and 6 bases from J, with 10 bases in between. This CDR3 reads CASSSALGEQYF. CDR3 nucleotide sequence: TGTGCCAGCAGCTCTGCTTTAGGCGAGCAGTACTTC.

This clonotype was detected a few times. The chain uses TRBV12-3 or TRBV12-4 and TRBJ2-2, with D perhaps TRBD2 (6 bases). Between the trimmed V and J ends, which lost 7 bases and 5 bases, there was a span of 11 bases. The CDR3 spans 13 residues. The DNA for the CDR3 is TGTGCCAGCACCTCACGGGGGACCGGGGAGCTGTTTTTT. As protein: CASTSRGTGELFF.

The V and J genes are TRBV6-1 and TRBJ2-1; 13 nucleotides agree with TRBD2. The germline V gene encodes CDR1 MNHNS and CDR2 SASEGT. V shed 6 bases, J shed 4 bases, and the junction held 6 bases outside the gene matches. The CDR3 loop spans 16 amino acids. CDR3 in amino acids: CASRPGTSGIYNEQFF. In DNA form, the CDR3 reads TGTGCCAGCAGACCAGGGACTAGCGGGATATACAATGAGCAGTTCTTC.

V is TRBV6-6 and J is TRBJ2-7, with TRBD2 matching over 13 bases. The J segment lost 3 bases and the V segment lost 2 bases, leaving 4 bases of the junction unmatched. The CDR3 has 16 amino acids. CDR1 and CDR2 (germline): MNHNY, SVGAGI (reference sequence). CDR3 sequence (DNA): TGTGCCAGCAGTTACAAGACTAGCGGGAGGTTCTACGAGCAGTACTTC. This translates into CASSYKTSGRFYEQYF.

This chain uses TRBV7-9 with TRBJ2-2; TRBD1 agrees at 11 bases. The CDR3 sequence is 16 residues long. From germline, CDR1 is SEHNR and CDR2 FQNEAQ (reference sequence). J was trimmed by 4 bases and V by 5 bases; bases with no gene match: 6. This CDR3 reads CASSDSGTGGTGELFF. CDR3 coding DNA: TGTGCCAGCAGCGATTCCGGGACAGGGGGCACCGGGGAGCTGTTTTTT.

Comment on this clonotype: An end of the junction differs from the germline gene, which may be a read error. V and J are TRBV6-6 and TRBJ1-2; weak D call: TRBD1 (5 bases). The CDR3 is 14 amino acids. Germline loops: CDR1 MNHNY, CDR2 SVGAGI (reference sequence). Written as DNA, the CDR3 is TGTGCCAGCAGTTACCGACAGCTGGATCATGGCTGCACCTTC. It is translated as CASSYRQLDHGCTF.

V is TRBV6-1 and J is TRBJ1-2; 7 bases line up with TRBD1. This CDR3 has 16 residues. Germline CDR1 MNHNS, CDR2 SASEGT. Trimming cost V 2 bases and J 4 bases; bases outside gene matches: 10. The CDR3 nucleotides read TGTGCCAGCAGTGAAAGGGGACAGCCCTGGCGCTATGGCTACACCTTC. This encodes CASSERGQPWRYGYTF.

The chain links TRBV30 to TRBJ2-3; D is undetermined. Germline V gene lookup returns CDR1 GTSNPN and CDR2 SVGIG (reference sequence). This CDR3 region has 12 residues. V shed 1 base and J shed 5 bases, with 7 bases lying between them. CDR3 protein: CAWSGSEDTQYF. The CDR3 nucleotides read TGTGCCTGGAGTGGGTCGGAAGATACGCAGTATTTT.

This clonotype was seen only a few times. The rearrangement links TRBV5-1 to TRBJ2-7, with TRBD2 matching over 8 bases. The V and J ends lost 0 bases and 4 bases, in that order; junction bases with no gene match: 3. Germline CDR1 reads SGHRS; CDR2 reads YFSETQ. The CDR3 sequence is 14 residues long. The DNA of the CDR3 is TGCGCCAGCAGCTTGGTGGTAGCGGGATACGAGCAGTACTTC. Its translation: CASSLVVAGYEQYF.

In this sample, this clonotype turned up many times. The chain employs TRBV2 and TRBJ2-1; 10 bases map to TRBD1. The J segment lost 3 bases and the V segment lost 4 bases, leaving 6 bases of the junction unmatched. CDR1 and CDR2 (germline): SNHLY, FYNNEI. The CDR3 length is 16 residues. CDR3 in DNA: TGTGCCAGCAGTGGGACAGGGGGAATAGTCTACAATGAGCAGTTCTTC. It specifies CASSGTGGIVYNEQFF. Complete variable domain (other parts from reference TRBV2 and TRBJ2-1): EPEVTQTPSHQVTQMGQEVILRCVPISNHLYFYWYRQILGQKVEFLVSFYNNEISEKSEIFDDQFSVERPDGSNFTLKIRSTKLEDSAMYFCASSGTGGIVYNEQFFGPGTRLTVL.

The chain links TRBV12-3 or TRBV12-4 to TRBJ2-5; D assignment may be TRBD1 or TRBD2 (5 bases each). The J call may be faulty, since TRBJ2-7 better matches the DNA end. This CDR3 spans 16 amino acids. The DNA for the CDR3 is TGTGCCAGCAGTCCCCTGGCCGGGACCTTAACCTACGAGCAGTACTTC. It yields the protein CASSPLAGTLTYEQYF.

The chain is built from TRBV14 and TRBJ2-1, with D possibly TRBD1 on 6 matching bases. V shed 4 bases and J shed 1 base, with 8 bases lying between them. The CDR3 loop spans 14 amino acids. The V gene's germline CDR1 is SGHDN and CDR2 FVKESK. The DNA of the CDR3 is TGTGCCAGCAGCCGAGGACAGTCCTACAATGAGCAGTTCTTC. It specifies CASSRGQSYNEQFF. Combining the CDR3 with reference TRBV14 and TRBJ2-1 gives the whole variable domain EAGVTQFPSHSVIEKGQTVTLRCDPISGHDNLYWYRRVMGKEIKFLLHFVKESKQDESGMPNNRFLAERTGGTYSTLKVQPAELEDSGVYFCASSRGQSYNEQFFGPGTRLTVL.

This clonotype was seen only a few times. The chain combines TRBV2 with TRBJ1-1; D is unclear. CDR3 length equals 15 residues. Deletions cut 3 bases from V and 0 bases from J, with 11 bases between. From germline, CDR1 is SNHLY and CDR2 FYNNEI. This CDR3 is CASSDDYGMNTEAFF. DNA for the CDR3: TGTGCCAGCAGTGACGATTACGGCATGAACACTGAAGCTTTCTTT.

The rearrangement joins TRBV29-1 to TRBJ2-1; the match to TRBD2 covers 10 bases. After removal of 0 bases from V and 8 bases from J, the junction contained 13 bases not matched to a gene. Germline V lookup: CDR1 SQVTM, CDR2 ANQGSEA. The length of the CDR3 is 17 residues. CDR3 protein: CSVEEAPTSGDLDEQFF. CDR3 in DNA: TGCAGCGTTGAAGAGGCCCCCACTAGCGGGGATCTCGATGAGCAGTTCTTC.

The chain uses TRBV6-2 or TRBV6-3 and TRBJ2-1; D uncertain. The CDR3 is made up of 12 amino acids. The germline V gene encodes CDR1 MNHEY and CDR2 SVGEGT. V gave up 2 bases and J gave up 7 bases, with 6 bases separating them. CDR3 sequence (DNA): TGTGCCAGCAGTTACACCGGGAATGAGCAGTTCTTC. Encoded protein: CASSYTGNEQFF.

The CDR3 bases are TGTGCCAGCAGCCAAGATCTAGGACAGGGAGTAAGAGAGACCCAGTACTTC. It codes for CASSQDLGQGVRETQYF. The chain carries TRBV3-1 and TRBJ2-5, with 8 bases matching TRBD1. CDR3 length: 17 amino acids. J lost 4 bases, V lost 0 bases, and 10 bases had no gene match. Per the germline V gene, CDR1 is LGHDT and CDR2 is YNNKEL (reference sequence).

This clonotype was observed a few times. V gene TRBV12-3 or TRBV12-4 combines with J gene TRBJ2-1; D possibly matches TRBD1 or TRBD2 (5 bases each). The CDR3 runs 11 residues. V lost 7 bases, J lost 14 bases, and 15 bases lay in between. In nucleotides, the CDR3 is TGTGCCAGCACCTCGGGGCGACCTAAGTTCTTC. This sequence encodes CASTSGRPKFF.